What follows are 2 T cell receptor beta chains derived from one specimen sequenced in a study of early T cells in non-severe SARS-CoV-2 infection (TCRdb year 2021). The library relied on 5' RACE. TCRdb shows the sequencer as NextSeq 500. Starting from the raw public reads, TCRdb applied fastp trimming at Q25, assembled clones with MiXCR and retained in-frame beta chains. For every CDR3 protein sequence, its rows merge into one entry that carries the most common genes and DNA. The sample profile shows 45,000 to 65,000 distinct CDR3 sequences; 11% of them were found once. Clones ranked in the top ten supply roughly 13% of the sample. The specimen sequenced was whole blood. The receptors derive from an adult who was a healthcare worker with PCR-confirmed SARS-CoV-2 infection or an uninfected control (not recorded which).

This clonotype has only a few counts. The chain recombines TRBV30 with TRBJ1-4; D is undetermined. CDR1 is GTSNPN, CDR2 SVGIG, per germline (reference sequence). This CDR3 spans 12 amino acids. Trimming took 0 bases from V and 7 from J, leaving 6 bases between them. CDR3: CAWSVPPEKLFF. The CDR3 bases are TGTGCCTGGAGTGTACCCCCTGAAAAACTGTTTTTT.

The chain couples TRBV5-6 to TRBJ2-1; perhaps TRBD1 as D (5 bases). This CDR3 has 15 amino acids. Between the trimmed V and J ends, which lost 2 bases and 2 bases, there was a span of 11 bases. The germline gives CDR1 SGHDT, CDR2 YYEEEE. CDR3 DNA: TGTGCCAGCAGCTTTTCCCCGGACACCTACAATGAGCAGTTCTTC. Its translation is CASSFSPDTYNEQFF. The full variable domain, rest sourced from reference TRBV5-6 and TRBJ2-1, is DAGVTQSPTHLIKTRGQQVTLRCSPKSGHDTVSWYQQALGQGPQFIFQYYEEEERQRGNFPDRFSGHQFPNYSSELNVNALLLGDSALYLCASSFSPDTYNEQFFGPGTRLTVL.